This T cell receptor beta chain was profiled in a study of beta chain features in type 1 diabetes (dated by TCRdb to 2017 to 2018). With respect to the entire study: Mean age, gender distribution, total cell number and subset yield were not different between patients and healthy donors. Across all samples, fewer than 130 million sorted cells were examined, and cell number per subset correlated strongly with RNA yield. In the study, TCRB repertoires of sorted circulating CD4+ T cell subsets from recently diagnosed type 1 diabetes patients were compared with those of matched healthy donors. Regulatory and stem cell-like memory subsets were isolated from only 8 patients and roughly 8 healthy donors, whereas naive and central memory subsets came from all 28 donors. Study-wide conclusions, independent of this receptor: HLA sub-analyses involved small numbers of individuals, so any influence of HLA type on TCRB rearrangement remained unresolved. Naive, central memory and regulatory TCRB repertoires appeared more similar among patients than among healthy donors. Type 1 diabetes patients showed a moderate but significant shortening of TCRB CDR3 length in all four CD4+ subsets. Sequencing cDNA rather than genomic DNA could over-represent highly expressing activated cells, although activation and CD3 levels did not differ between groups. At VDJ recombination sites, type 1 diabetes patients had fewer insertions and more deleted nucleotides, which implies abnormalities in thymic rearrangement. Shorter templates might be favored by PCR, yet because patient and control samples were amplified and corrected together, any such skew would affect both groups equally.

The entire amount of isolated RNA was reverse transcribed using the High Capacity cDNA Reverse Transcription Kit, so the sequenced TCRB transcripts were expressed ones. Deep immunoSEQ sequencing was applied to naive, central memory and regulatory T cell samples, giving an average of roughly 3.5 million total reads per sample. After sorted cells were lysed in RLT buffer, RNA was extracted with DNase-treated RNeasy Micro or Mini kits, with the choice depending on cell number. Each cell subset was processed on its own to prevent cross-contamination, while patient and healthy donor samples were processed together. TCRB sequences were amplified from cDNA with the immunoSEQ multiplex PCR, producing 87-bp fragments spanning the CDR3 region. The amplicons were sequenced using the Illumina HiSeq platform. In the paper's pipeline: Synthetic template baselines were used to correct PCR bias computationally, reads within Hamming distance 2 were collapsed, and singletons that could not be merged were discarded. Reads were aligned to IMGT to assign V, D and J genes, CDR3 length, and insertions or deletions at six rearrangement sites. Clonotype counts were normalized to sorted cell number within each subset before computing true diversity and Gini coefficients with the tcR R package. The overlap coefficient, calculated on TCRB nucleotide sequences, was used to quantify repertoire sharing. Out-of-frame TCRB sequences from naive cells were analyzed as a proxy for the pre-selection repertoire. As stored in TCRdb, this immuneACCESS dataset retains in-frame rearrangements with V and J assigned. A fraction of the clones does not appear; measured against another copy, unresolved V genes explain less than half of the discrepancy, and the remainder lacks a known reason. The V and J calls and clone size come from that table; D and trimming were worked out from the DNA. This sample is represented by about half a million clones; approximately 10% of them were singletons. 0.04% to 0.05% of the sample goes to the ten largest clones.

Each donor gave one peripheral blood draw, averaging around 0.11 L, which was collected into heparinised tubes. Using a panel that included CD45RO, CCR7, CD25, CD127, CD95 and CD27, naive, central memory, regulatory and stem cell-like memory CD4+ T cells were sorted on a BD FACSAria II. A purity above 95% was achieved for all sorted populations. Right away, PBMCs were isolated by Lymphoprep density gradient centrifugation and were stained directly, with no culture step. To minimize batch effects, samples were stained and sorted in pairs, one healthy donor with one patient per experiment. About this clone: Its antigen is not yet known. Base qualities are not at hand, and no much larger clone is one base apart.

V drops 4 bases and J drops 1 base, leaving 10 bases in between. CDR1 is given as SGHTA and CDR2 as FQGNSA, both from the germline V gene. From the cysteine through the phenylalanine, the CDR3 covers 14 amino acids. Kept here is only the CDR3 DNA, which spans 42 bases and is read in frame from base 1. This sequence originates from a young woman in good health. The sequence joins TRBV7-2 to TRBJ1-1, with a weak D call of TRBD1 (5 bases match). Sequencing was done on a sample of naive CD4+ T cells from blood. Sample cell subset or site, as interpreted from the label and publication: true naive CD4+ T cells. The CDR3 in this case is CASSSMRGNTEAFF. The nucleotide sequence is TGTGCCAGCAGCTCGATGAGGGGGAACACTGAAGCTTTCTTT.